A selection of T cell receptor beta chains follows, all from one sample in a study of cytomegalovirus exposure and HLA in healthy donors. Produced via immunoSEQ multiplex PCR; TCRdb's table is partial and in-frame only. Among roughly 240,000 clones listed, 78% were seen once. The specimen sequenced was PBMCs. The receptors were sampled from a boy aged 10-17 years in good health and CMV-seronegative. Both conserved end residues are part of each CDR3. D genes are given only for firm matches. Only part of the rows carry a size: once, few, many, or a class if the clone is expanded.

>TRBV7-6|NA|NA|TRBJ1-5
CASSAYQPQHF
TGTGCCAGCAGCGCCTACCAGCCCCAGCATTTT
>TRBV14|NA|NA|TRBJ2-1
CASSQILHSYNEQFF
TGTGCCAGCAGCCAAATACTACATTCCTACAATGAGCAGTTCTTC
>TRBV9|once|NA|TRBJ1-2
CASSGGQSPNYGYTF
TGTGCCAGCAGCGGGGGACAAAGCCCTAACTATGGCTACACCTTC
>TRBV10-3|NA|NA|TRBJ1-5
CATTWKEGQPQHF
TGTGCCACCACCTGGAAAGAGGGTCAGCCCCAGCATTTT
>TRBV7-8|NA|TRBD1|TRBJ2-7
CASSLRDSYEQYF
TGTGCCAGCAGCCTACGGGACAGCTACGAGCAGTACTTC
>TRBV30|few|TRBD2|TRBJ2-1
CAWSPSTWRGTPYNEQFF
TGTGCCTGGAGTCCCTCCACATGGCGGGGGACCCCCTACAATGAGCAGTTCTTC
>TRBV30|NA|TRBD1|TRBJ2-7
CAWDIGTGCEQYF
TGTGCCTGGGACATCGGGACAGGGTGCGAGCAGTACTTC
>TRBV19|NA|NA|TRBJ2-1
CASSNRDNEQFF
TGTGCCAGTAGTAACCGGGACAATGAGCAGTTCTTC
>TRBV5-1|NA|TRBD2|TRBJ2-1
CASTPGGRTYNEQFF
TGCGCCAGCACACCGGGCGGGAGGACCTACAATGAGCAGTTCTTC
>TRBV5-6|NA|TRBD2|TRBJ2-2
CASSLLAVATGELFF
TGTGCCAGCAGCTTGCTAGCGGTAGCCACCGGGGAGCTGTTTTTT
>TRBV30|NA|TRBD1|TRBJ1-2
CAWSVTQGNYGYTF
TGTGCCTGGAGTGTTACACAGGGGAACTATGGCTACACCTTC
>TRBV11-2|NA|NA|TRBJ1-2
CASSSGSGYGYTF
TGTGCCAGCAGCTCCGGGTCGGGCTATGGCTACACCTTC
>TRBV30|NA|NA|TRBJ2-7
CAWSVRQTSGHEQYF
TGTGCCTGGAGTGTACGGCAGACCTCAGGGCACGAGCAGTACTTC
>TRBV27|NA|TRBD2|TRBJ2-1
CASSFLAERDHNEQFF
TGTGCCAGCAGTTTTTTAGCGGAGCGGGACCACAATGAGCAGTTCTTC
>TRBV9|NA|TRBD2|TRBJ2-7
CASSVGPSGGVNYEQYF
TGTGCCAGCAGCGTAGGACCTAGCGGGGGGGTGAACTACGAGCAGTACTTC
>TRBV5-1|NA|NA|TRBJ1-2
CASSPLFPQVDGYTF
TGCGCCAGCAGCCCACTGTTCCCCCAGGTGGATGGCTACACCTTC
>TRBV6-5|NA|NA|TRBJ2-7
CASSRDSTAYEQYF
TGTGCCAGCAGTCGGGACTCCACAGCCTACGAGCAGTACTTC
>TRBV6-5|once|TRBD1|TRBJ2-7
CAASIHGTAYEQYF
TGTGCCGCATCCATCCACGGGACAGCCTACGAGCAGTACTTC
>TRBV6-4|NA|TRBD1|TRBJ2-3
CASSEGDRVTDTQYF
TGTGCCAGCAGTGAAGGGGACAGGGTCACAGATACGCAGTATTTT
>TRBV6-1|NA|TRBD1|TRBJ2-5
CASSEGQWETQYF
TGTGCCAGCAGTGAGGGACAGTGGGAGACCCAGTACTTC
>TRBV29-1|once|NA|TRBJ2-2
CSGGDTNTGELFF
TGCAGCGGTGGGGACACGAACACCGGGGAGCTGTTTTTT
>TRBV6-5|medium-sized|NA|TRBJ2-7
CASSADSGAFEQYF
TGTGCCAGCAGTGCCGACTCTGGCGCCTTCGAGCAGTACTTC
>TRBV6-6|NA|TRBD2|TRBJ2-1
CASSYSTGLAFNEQFF
TGTGCCAGCAGTTACTCGACGGGACTAGCGTTCAATGAGCAGTTCTTC
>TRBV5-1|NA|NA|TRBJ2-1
CASSLATLRSSYNEQFF
TGCGCCAGCAGCTTGGCGACGTTGAGGAGCTCCTACAATGAGCAGTTCTTC
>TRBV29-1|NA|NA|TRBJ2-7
CSAGRAGSHEQYF
TGCAGCGCCGGACGGGCGGGGTCCCACGAGCAGTACTTC
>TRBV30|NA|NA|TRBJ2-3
CAWSRTSTDTQYF
TGTGCCTGGAGTAGAACATCCACAGATACGCAGTATTTT
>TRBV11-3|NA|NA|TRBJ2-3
CASSTWLRGTLDTQYF
TGTGCCAGCAGCACCTGGTTAAGAGGGACTCTTGATACGCAGTATTTT
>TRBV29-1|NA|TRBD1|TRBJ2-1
CSVDLNRGHNEQFF
TGCAGCGTTGACCTCAACAGGGGACACAATGAGCAGTTCTTC
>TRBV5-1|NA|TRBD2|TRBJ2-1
CASSLEGLAGWRSNEQFF
TGCGCCAGCAGCTTGGAGGGACTAGCGGGATGGAGGAGCAATGAGCAGTTCTTC
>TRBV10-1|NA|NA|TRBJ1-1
CASSELAGTVNTEAFF
TGCGCCAGCAGTGAACTAGCCGGGACGGTGAACACTGAAGCTTTCTTT
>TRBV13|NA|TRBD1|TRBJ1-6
CASSPGTGGNSPLHF
TGTGCCAGCAGCCCGGGGACAGGGGGGAATTCACCCCTCCACTTT
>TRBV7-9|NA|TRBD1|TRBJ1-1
CASSLAFRGPTEAFF
TGTGCCAGCAGCTTAGCATTCAGGGGGCCAACTGAAGCTTTCTTT
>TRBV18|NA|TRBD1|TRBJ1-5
CASSPGTGRNQPQHF
TGTGCCAGCTCACCAGGGACAGGGCGCAATCAGCCCCAGCATTTT
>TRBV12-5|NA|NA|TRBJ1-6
CASGLIGGESYNSPLHF
TGTGCTAGTGGCTTAATCGGAGGGGAGTCCTATAATTCACCCCTCCACTTT
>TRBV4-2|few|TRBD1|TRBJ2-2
CASSPRGLGGELFF
TGTGCCAGCAGCCCCAGGGGGCTTGGCGGGGAGCTGTTTTTT
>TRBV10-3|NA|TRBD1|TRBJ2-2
CAISATGGSTGELFF
TGTGCCATCAGCGCGACAGGGGGCTCGACCGGGGAGCTGTTTTTT
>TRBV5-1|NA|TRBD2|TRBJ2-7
CASSPSGGPHEQYF
TGCGCCAGCAGCCCATCGGGAGGGCCTCACGAGCAGTACTTC
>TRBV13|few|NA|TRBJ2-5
CASSLLVTSEETQYF
TGTGCCAGCAGCTTATTGGTCACGTCGGAAGAGACCCAGTACTTC
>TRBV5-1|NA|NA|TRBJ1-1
CASSLGGTNTEAFF
TGCGCCAGCAGCTTGGGAGGTACCAACACTGAAGCTTTCTTT
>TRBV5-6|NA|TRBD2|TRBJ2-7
CASSLGLAGGRYEQYF
TGTGCCAGCAGCTTGGGACTAGCGGGGGGTCGGTACGAGCAGTACTTC
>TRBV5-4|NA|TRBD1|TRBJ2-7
CASSSGTGGCEQYF
TGTGCCAGCAGTTCCGGGACAGGGGGCTGTGAGCAGTACTTC
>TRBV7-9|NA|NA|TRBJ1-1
CASTLTEAFF
TGTGCCAGCACCCTCACTGAAGCTTTCTTT
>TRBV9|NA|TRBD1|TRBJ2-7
CASSPGQGDYEQYF
TGTGCCAGCAGCCCCGGACAGGGAGACTACGAGCAGTACTTC
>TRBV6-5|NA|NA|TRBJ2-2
CASTSTGENTGELFF
TGTGCCAGCACCTCCACGGGAGAGAACACCGGGGAGCTGTTTTTT
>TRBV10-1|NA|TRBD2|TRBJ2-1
CASSDMGLAKSYNEQFF
TGCGCCAGCAGTGATATGGGACTAGCGAAGTCCTACAATGAGCAGTTCTTC
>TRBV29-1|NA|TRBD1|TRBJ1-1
CSIRDRGSPEAFF
TGCAGCATTCGGGACAGGGGATCTCCTGAAGCTTTCTTT
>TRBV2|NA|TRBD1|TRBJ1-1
CASRGTGGGTEAFF
TGTGCCAGCAGAGGGACAGGGGGAGGAACTGAAGCTTTCTTT
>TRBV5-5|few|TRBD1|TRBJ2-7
CASSRDRRLYEQYF
TGTGCCAGCAGCCGGGACAGGCGCCTCTACGAGCAGTACTTC